This T cell receptor beta chain is drawn from a study of T-cell reconstitution after alpha-beta-depleted transplantation in children. Molecular barcoding with unique molecular identifiers was used for the TCRbeta library. TCRdb itself ran the PCR reads through MiXCR, one entry per CDR3 protein. Here the sample spans 450,000 to 600,000 distinct CDR3 sequences, about 10% being singletons. In its sample, this clonotype was seen many times. There are 13 residues in the CDR3. Germline V lookup: CDR1 SQVTM, CDR2 ANQGSEA. V was cut by 5 bases and J by 7 bases, with 17 bases left in between. V is TRBV29-1 and J is TRBJ2-5; either TRBD1 or TRBD2 may supply D (5 bases each). The receptor comes from a child aged 2 to 15 with inherited bone marrow failure, due to receive a stem cell transplant. Here the sequenced sample was PBMCs, taken before TCRalphabeta/CD19-depleted stem cell transplant. In nucleotides, the CDR3 is TGCAGCGTTTCCGGGACGGTCGGAGCGACCCAGTACTTC. Amino acids: CSVSGTVGATQYF. The full variable domain, rest sourced from reference TRBV29-1 and TRBJ2-5, is SAVISQKPSRDICQRGTSLTIQCQVDSQVTMMFWYRQQPGQSLTLIATANQGSEATYESGFVIDKFPISRPNLTFSTLTVSNMSPEDSSIYLCSVSGTVGATQYFGPGTRLLVL.